One sample yielded the 14 T cell receptor beta chains listed below, sequenced in a study of regulatory T cells in long-lasting Graves disease. Construction of TCR beta libraries relied on iRepertoire HTBI primers and on Arm-PCR targeting CDR3 regions. TCRdb re-called the multiplex PCR reads through MiXCR, storing one row per CDR3 protein. The sample holds hundreds of thousands of distinct CDR3 sequences, about 20% seen once. Documented time point: persistent/refractory GD, antithyroid drugs over 5 years with positive TRAb. Preparation of the TCR library used RNA extracted from PBMCs. The sample here was peripheral blood mononuclear cells (PBMCs), taken when the disease was refractory, from a patient treated with antithyroid drugs. The receptors here all came from a female donor with Graves disease.

This clonotype occurred many times. The V call is TRBV6-1, the J call TRBJ1-1, with TRBD1 matching 7 bases. Germline values: CDR1 MNHNS, CDR2 SASEGT. The CDR3 length is 16 residues. V shed 8 bases, J shed 4 bases, and the junction held 16 bases outside the gene matches. The CDR3 is CASRKGDSAYGTEAFF. DNA of the CDR3: TGTGCCAGCCGAAAAGGGGACAGTGCGTATGGCACTGAAGCTTTCTTT.

This clonotype occurred many times. This chain connects TRBV10-3 to TRBJ2-2; perhaps D is TRBD1 or TRBD2 (5 bases each). V shed 7 bases and J shed 5 bases, with 14 bases lying between them. CDR1 and CDR2 (germline): ENHRY, SYGVKD. This CDR3 has 14 residues. This chain's CDR3 is CAITESGGTGELFF. The CDR3 DNA is TGTGCCATCACCGAGAGTGGGGGAACCGGGGAGCTGTTTTTT.

This clonotype has more than one count but fewer than ten. With a much larger clone just one base away, this may be a read error. The chain links TRBV28 to TRBJ1-2; maybe TRBD1 (6 bases). Germline-derived CDR1 and CDR2 are MDHEN and SYDVKM. The CDR3 consists of 14 residues. CDR3 in amino acids: CAGSFTGQAYGYTF. In DNA form, the CDR3 reads TGTGCCGGCAGTTTTACAGGGCAAGCCTATGGCTACACCTTC.

This rearrangement joins TRBV29-1 to TRBJ1-2; 7 bases align to TRBD1. V lost 3 bases to trimming and J lost 10 bases; unmatched junction nucleotides: 5. Germline-derived CDR1 and CDR2 are SQVTM and ANQGSEA. The CDR3 extends over 11 amino acids. This CDR3 reads CSVDRGDDYTF. CDR3 DNA: TGCAGCGTTGACAGGGGGGATGACTACACCTTC.

There are a few counts of this clonotype. V gene TRBV6-1 combines with J gene TRBJ1-1; D remains unclear. In germline, CDR1 is MNHNS, CDR2 SASEGT. The V end was cut by 1 base, the J end by 7 bases, with 7 bases between. There are 12 residues in the CDR3. The CDR3 coding sequence is TGTGCCAGCAGTGAAGTGGAGATTGAAGCTTTCTTT. Protein sequence: CASSEVEIEAFF.

This clonotype turned up a few times. The J gene is TRBJ2-7, the V gene TRBV19, with TRBD2 identical over 9 bases. Germline values: CDR1 LNHDA, CDR2 SQIVND (reference sequence). V shed 9 bases and J 1 base; nucleotides not matched to a gene: 10. CDR3 size: 15 residues. The CDR3 sequence: CASSTRGLASYEQYF. The CDR3 nucleotides are TGTGCCAGCTCCACCCGGGGACTAGCATCCTACGAGCAGTACTTC.

This clonotype was counted at least ten times. The rearrangement uses TRBV6-1 and TRBJ1-5, with 9 nucleotides matching TRBD1. Germline V gene sequence: CDR1 MNHNS, CDR2 SASEGT. The CDR3 is 18 amino acids. V was clipped by 2 bases and J by 4 bases; unmatched bases: 12. The DNA of the CDR3 is TGTGCCAGCAGTGAACGGAAGGTGGGACAGGGCCCTAATCAGCCCCAGCATTTT. Translating it yields CASSERKVGQGPNQPQHF.

In its sample, this clonotype was seen a few times. The gene calls are TRBV7-8 and TRBJ1-1; D is perhaps TRBD1 (6 bases). Trimming cost V 6 bases and J 5 bases, with 19 bases left between them. This CDR3 has 15 residues. Per the germline V gene, CDR1 is SGHVS and CDR2 is FQNEAQ. The CDR3 region has the DNA TGTGCCAGCAGGGGGGGGCGGGGGAGAAAAACTGAAGCTTTCTTT. It codes for CASRGGRGRKTEAFF.

This clonotype was counted ten times or more. The chain uses TRBV6-5 and TRBJ1-1; D remains unclear. The germline V gene has CDR1 MNHEY and CDR2 SVGAGI. With 0 bases removed from V and 7 bases from J, the gap between germline ends came to 18 bases. The CDR3 has 16 amino acids. The CDR3 loop reads CASSYSTSAVRVEAFF. CDR3 bases: TGTGCCAGCAGTTACTCGACATCAGCAGTAAGGGTTGAAGCTTTCTTT.

This clonotype was counted between two and nine times. The chain is built from TRBV19 and TRBJ1-1; D ambiguous. With 6 bases removed from V and 1 base from J, the gap between germline ends came to 15 bases. The CDR3 sequence is 15 residues long. Germline-derived CDR1 and CDR2 are LNHDA and SQIVND (reference sequence). The CDR3 DNA reads as TGTGCCAGTAGACCCCCCCTTGGCTCGAACACTGAAGCTTTCTTT. Translation gives CASRPPLGSNTEAFF.

In its sample, this clonotype was seen many times. V gene TRBV7-3 combines with J gene TRBJ1-2; D possibly corresponds to TRBD1 (5 bases). Trimming shortened V by 2 bases and J by 4 bases, and 11 bases separated the two germline ends. Germline CDR1 reads SGHTA; CDR2 reads FQGTGA. The CDR3 has 14 residues. CDR3 sequence: CASSLGAGPYGYTF. CDR3 coding DNA: TGTGCCAGCAGCTTAGGGGCGGGGCCCTATGGCTACACCTTC. Filled out from reference TRBV7-3 and TRBJ1-2, the complete variable domain reads GAGVSQTPSNKVTEKGKYVELRCDPISGHTALYWYRQSLGQGPEFLIYFQGTGAADDSGLPNDRFFAVRPEGSVSTLKIQRTERGDSAVYLCASSLGAGPYGYTFGSGTRLTVV.

The J gene is TRBJ1-1, the V gene TRBV2, with no clear D. Germline V CDR1 and CDR2: SNHLY, FYNNEI. V dropped 6 bases and J dropped 4 bases, with 9 bases sitting between them. The CDR3 is 12 residues long. Written as DNA, the CDR3 is TGTGCCAGCAGCCTTATGAGCACTGAAGCTTTCTTT. Translating gives CASSLMSTEAFF.

The gene calls are TRBV13 and TRBJ2-7, with D possibly called TRBD1 or TRBD2 (5 bases each). Trimming shortened V by 5 bases and J by 1 base, and 15 bases separated the two germline ends. The germline CDR1 and CDR2 sequences are PRHDT and FYEKMQ (reference sequence). The CDR3 has 15 amino acids. This CDR3 reads CASSPPPGPSYEQYF. The CDR3 coding sequence is TGTGCCAGCAGCCCACCCCCGGGACCTTCCTACGAGCAGTACTTC.

This clonotype was seen a handful of times. The J gene is TRBJ2-3, the V gene TRBV15; no reliable D call. The CDR3 runs to 13 residues. The germline V gene has CDR1 LNHNV and CDR2 YYDKDF (reference sequence). Trimming took off 3 bases at V and 3 bases at J, with 7 bases between the two ends. This CDR3 is CATSSGLTDTQYF. CDR3 coding DNA: TGTGCCACCAGCAGTGGGCTAACAGATACGCAGTATTTT.